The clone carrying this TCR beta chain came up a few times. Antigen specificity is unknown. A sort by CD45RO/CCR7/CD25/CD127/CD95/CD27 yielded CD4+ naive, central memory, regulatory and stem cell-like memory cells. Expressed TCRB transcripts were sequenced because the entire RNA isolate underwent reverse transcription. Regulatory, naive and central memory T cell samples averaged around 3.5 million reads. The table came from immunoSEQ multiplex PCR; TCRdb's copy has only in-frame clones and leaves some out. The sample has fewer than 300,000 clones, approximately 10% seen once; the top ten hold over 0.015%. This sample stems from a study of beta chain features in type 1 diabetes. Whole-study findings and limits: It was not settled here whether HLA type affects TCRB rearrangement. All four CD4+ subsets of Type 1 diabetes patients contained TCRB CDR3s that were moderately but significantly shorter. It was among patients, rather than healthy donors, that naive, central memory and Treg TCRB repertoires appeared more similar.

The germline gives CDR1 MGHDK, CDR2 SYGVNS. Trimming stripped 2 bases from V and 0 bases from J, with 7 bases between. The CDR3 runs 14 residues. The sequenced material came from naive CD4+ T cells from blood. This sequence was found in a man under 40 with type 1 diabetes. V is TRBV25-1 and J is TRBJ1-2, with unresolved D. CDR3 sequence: CASSEQAPNYGYTF. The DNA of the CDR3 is TGTGCCAGCAGTGAACAAGCCCCTAACTATGGCTACACCTTC.